This is a list of T cell receptor beta chains from one sample in a study of T-cell memory formation after mild COVID-19. TCRdb re-called the 5' RACE reads through MiXCR, storing one row per CDR3 protein. Here the sample spans 210,000 or so distinct CDR3 sequences, under 30% being singletons. Material: PBMCs or a T cell subset sorted from them (not recorded which). The receptors were sampled from an adult woman who had mild COVID-19 (a few samples of this study predate the infection). Cell type and time point are not known. Both conserved end residues are part of each CDR3. The D gene is left open where the match is weak. Size tells how often a clone was seen (once, few, many) or the class of an expanded clone, and some rows leave it out.

v_gene	abundance	j_gene	d_gene	CDR3nt	CDR3aa
TRBV12-3/TRBV12-4	NA	TRBJ2-2	TRBD2	TGTGCCAGCAGTTTTAGCGGGAGGGCGGACACCGGGGAGCTGTTTTTT	CASSFSGRADTGELFF
TRBV6-5	few	TRBJ2-2	NA	TGTGCCAGCAGCGAGGGGGAGGCGGACACCGGGGAGCTGTTTTTT	CASSEGEADTGELFF
TRBV6-5	NA	TRBJ1-1	TRBD1	TGTGCCAGCAGGCCGACAGGGGGATGGACTGAAGCTTTCTTT	CASRPTGGWTEAFF
TRBV12-3/TRBV12-4	few	TRBJ2-1	NA	TGTGCCAGCAGCCAGAGGAGCTCCTACAATGAGCAGTTCTTC	CASSQRSSYNEQFF
TRBV6-5	NA	TRBJ1-1	NA	TGTGCCAGCAGTTACGGGGGGATGAACACTGAAGCTTTCTTT	CASSYGGMNTEAFF
TRBV20-1	NA	TRBJ1-1	TRBD1	TGCAGTGCCCCGATCAGGACAGGGCCGAACACTGAAGCTTTCTTT	CSAPIRTGPNTEAFF
TRBV5-6	NA	TRBJ1-6	NA	TGTGCCAGCAGCTTGGGGTCAGTACGGGCTTCACCCCTCCACTTT	CASSLGSVRASPLHF
TRBV11-3	NA	TRBJ2-1	NA	TGTGCCAGCAGCTTAGGCCCTCTAGCACAGCAGTTCTTC	CASSLGPLAQQFF
TRBV30	NA	TRBJ2-7	TRBD1	TGTGCCTGGGGACAGGGGGGGACTTACGAGCAGTACTTC	CAWGQGGTYEQYF
TRBV10-3	NA	TRBJ1-6	NA	TGTGCCATCAGTGAGTCGACAGAACTATATAATTCACCCCTCCACTTT	CAISESTELYNSPLHF
TRBV7-9	few	TRBJ2-7	NA	TGTGCCAGCAGCTTAGCGGGAGGTCCCAACGAGCAGTACTTC	CASSLAGGPNEQYF
TRBV5-8	NA	TRBJ2-3	NA	TGTGCCAGCAGCTTGGACAGGAGCACAGATACGCAGTATTTT	CASSLDRSTDTQYF
TRBV6-1	few	TRBJ2-1	NA	TGTGCCAGCCAGCCCTGGAGCTCCTACAATGAGCAGTTCTTC	CASQPWSSYNEQFF
TRBV6-5	many	TRBJ1-2	NA	TGTGCCAGCAGTTTCGAGGGCCGCTATGGCTACACCTTC	CASSFEGRYGYTF
TRBV25-1	few	TRBJ1-1	NA	TGTGCCAGCTCCTACTCCGGGGTCATGGCGGAGAACACTGAAGCTTTCTTT	CASSYSGVMAENTEAFF
TRBV7-3	NA	TRBJ2-1	NA	TGTGCCAGCAGCTCGTCTCGGGACAATGAGCAGTTCTTC	CASSSSRDNEQFF
TRBV7-6	few	TRBJ2-1	NA	TGTGCCAGCAGCCCAATAGGACTCCGGGCGGATGAGCAGTTCTTC	CASSPIGLRADEQFF
TRBV5-5	NA	TRBJ1-2	NA	TGTGCCAGCAGCTGGGACACCCGTGACTATGGCTACACCTTC	CASSWDTRDYGYTF
TRBV15	NA	TRBJ2-3	NA	TGTGCCACCAGCAGAGTCGGCCGCACAGATACGCAGTATTTT	CATSRVGRTDTQYF
TRBV18	NA	TRBJ1-2	NA	TGTGCCAGCTCACTTGGGACGATAGACTATGGCTACACCTTC	CASSLGTIDYGYTF
TRBV5-1	NA	TRBJ1-5	NA	TGCGCCAGCAGCCCCAGTGGGGGAAGCAATCAGCCCCAGCATTTT	CASSPSGGSNQPQHF
TRBV5-1	NA	TRBJ2-7	NA	TGCGCCAGCAGCCCGCGGGACGGATACGAGCAGTACTTC	CASSPRDGYEQYF
TRBV6-1	few	TRBJ2-6	NA	TGTGCCAGCAGGGAAGGCGGTTCTGGGGCCAACGTCCTGACTTTC	CASREGGSGANVLTF
TRBV5-1	NA	TRBJ2-7	NA	TGCGCCAGCAGCTTGGAAGTTTCGGGCGAGCAGTACTTC	CASSLEVSGEQYF
TRBV11-3	few	TRBJ2-1	TRBD2	TGTGCCAGCAGCTGGGGACTAGCGGGATTGTCTTATGAGCAGTTCTTC	CASSWGLAGLSYEQFF
TRBV20-1	NA	TRBJ2-1	TRBD2	TGCAGTGCTAGAGATTGGGCGGGAGGGCGAGAGCAGTTCTTC	CSARDWAGGREQFF
TRBV7-3	NA	TRBJ1-5	NA	TGTGCCAGCAGCCAAGGGGTTATTAGCAATCAGCCCCAGCATTTT	CASSQGVISNQPQHF
TRBV14	NA	TRBJ2-3	TRBD2	TGTGCCAGCAGCCAAGATCGTTCGATGAGCGGGGTCCCCACAGATACGCAGTATTTT	CASSQDRSMSGVPTDTQYF
TRBV5-5	NA	TRBJ2-3	TRBD2	TGTGCCAGCAGCAAGCGGGGAGATGCGTTAGGTACGCAGTATTTT	CASSKRGDALGTQYF
TRBV5-1	NA	TRBJ2-3	NA	TGCGCCAGCAGCTTGCCGGGAGATACGCAGTATTTT	CASSLPGDTQYF
TRBV4-2	many	TRBJ2-1	TRBD2	TGTGCCAGCAGCCAAAGACTGGGGCTAGCGGGAGCTTCTTCTCATGAGCAGTTCTTC	CASSQRLGLAGASSHEQFF